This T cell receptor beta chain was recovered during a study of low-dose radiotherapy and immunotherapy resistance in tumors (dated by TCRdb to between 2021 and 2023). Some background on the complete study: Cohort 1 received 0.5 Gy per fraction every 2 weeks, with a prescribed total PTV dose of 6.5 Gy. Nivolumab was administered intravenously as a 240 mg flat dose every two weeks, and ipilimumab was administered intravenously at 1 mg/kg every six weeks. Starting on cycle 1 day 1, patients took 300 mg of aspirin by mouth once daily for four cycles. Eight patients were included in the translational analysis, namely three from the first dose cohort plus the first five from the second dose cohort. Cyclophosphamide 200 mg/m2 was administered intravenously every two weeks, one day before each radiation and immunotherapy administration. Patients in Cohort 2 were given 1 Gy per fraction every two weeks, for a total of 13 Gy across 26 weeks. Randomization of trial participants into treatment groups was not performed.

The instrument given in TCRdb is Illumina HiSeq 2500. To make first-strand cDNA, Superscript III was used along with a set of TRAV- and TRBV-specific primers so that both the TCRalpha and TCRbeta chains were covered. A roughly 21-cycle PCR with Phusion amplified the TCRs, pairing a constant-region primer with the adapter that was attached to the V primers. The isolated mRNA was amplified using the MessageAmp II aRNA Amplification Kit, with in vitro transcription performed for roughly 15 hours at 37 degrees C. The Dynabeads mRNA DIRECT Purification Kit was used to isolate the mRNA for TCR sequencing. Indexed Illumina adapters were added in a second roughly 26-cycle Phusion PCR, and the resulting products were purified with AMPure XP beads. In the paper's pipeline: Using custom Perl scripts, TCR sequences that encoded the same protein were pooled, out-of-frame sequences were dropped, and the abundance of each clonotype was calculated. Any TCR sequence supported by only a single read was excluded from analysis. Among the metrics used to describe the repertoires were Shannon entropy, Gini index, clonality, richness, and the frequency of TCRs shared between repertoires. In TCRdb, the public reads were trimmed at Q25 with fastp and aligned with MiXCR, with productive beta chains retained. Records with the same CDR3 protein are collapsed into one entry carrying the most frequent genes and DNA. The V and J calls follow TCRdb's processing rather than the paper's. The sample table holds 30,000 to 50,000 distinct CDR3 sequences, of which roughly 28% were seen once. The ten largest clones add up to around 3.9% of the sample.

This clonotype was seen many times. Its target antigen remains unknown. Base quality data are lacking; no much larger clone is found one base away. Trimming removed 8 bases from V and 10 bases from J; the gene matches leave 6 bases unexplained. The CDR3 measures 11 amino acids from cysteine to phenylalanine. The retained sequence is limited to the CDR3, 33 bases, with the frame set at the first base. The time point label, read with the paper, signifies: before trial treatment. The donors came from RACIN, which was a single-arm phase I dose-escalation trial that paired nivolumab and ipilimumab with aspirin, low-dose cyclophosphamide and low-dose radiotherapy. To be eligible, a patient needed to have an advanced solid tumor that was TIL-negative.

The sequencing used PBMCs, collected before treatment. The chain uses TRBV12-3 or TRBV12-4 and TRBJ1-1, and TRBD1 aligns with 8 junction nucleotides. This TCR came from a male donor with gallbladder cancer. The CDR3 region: CASSSGGLAFF. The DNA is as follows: TGTGCCAGCTCGTCAGGGGGCTTAGCTTTCTTT.